This T cell receptor (beta chain) is from a study of T cells in Graves' hyperthyroidism and ophthalmopathy. General study findings and limits: From stable hyperthyroidism, ophthalmopathy was separated by a 13 V-J model. Before onset, by a median of approximately 6.2 months, the model predicted ophthalmopathy.

Amplified TCR beta CDR3 regions derived from RNA transcripts. HTBI primers were employed in a first-round RT-PCR of the TCR CDR3. TCRdb itself ran the multiplex PCR reads through MiXCR, one entry per CDR3 protein. The sample lists some 760,000 distinct CDR3 sequences, 12% to 15% seen once, with 9.5% to 13% in the top ten. This clonotype was recorded many times. The target antigen is unknown. This CDR3 has 11 amino acids. Trimming took off 2 bases at V and 6 bases at J, with 5 bases between the two ends. Germline V CDR1 and CDR2: MDHEN, SYDVKM. The study enrolled patients aged 18 to 65 with newly diagnosed hyperthyroidism of under 2 months' duration. Diagnosis relied on clinical symptoms, serum thyroxine and TRAb, thyroid ultrasound and orbital computed tomography.

The V and J genes are TRBV28 and TRBJ2-7; D is unresolved. The clonotype was recovered from a woman aged 18-30 years with Graves' hyperthyroidism. Sequences were obtained from blood. The CDR3 DNA sequence: TGTGCCAGCAGTTTACAACGCGAGCAGTACTTC. As protein: CASSLQREQYF.